This T cell receptor beta chain was recorded in a study of blood T cell repertoires in COVID-19. V lost 11 bases, J lost 0 bases, and 15 bases lay in between. Germline V gene lookup returns CDR1 KGHDR and CDR2 SFDVKD. This CDR3 is 14 amino acids long. Original data processing: By means of reference gene primer amplification, nucleated cell counts were estimated. The data were produced by immunoSEQ multiplex PCR, yet TCRdb's version contains in-frame clones alone and is incomplete. The V and J calls and the clone size are those of that table, but D and trimming were determined from the DNA. The table shows around 86,000 clones, with 75% to 90% occurring only once.

The V and J genes are TRBV24-1 and TRBJ1-1; maybe TRBD1 (6 bases). This clonotype was obtained from an elderly man with acute or convalescent COVID-19. The sequenced material came from peripheral blood. The CDR3 spells CAKKRDKLNTEAFF. CDR3 sequence (DNA): TGTGCCAAGAAGAGGGACAAATTGAACACTGAAGCTTTCTTT.